This TCR beta chain was captured by sequencing in a study of long-term antiretroviral therapy in people with HIV. Study-level information: The earliest samples came from an era when ART typically awaited falling CD4 counts. Findings and limits, study-wide: Specimens of blood were obtained during about 2003 to 2018, possibly under older ART regimens. Following ART, diversity rose but still fell short of transplant donor controls.

There was at least one pre-ART PBMC sample for each donor, plus at least two post-ART PBMC samples. This CDR3 contains 12 residues. Germline loops: CDR1 SQVTM, CDR2 ANQGSEA. Trimming took 4 bases from V and 7 from J, leaving 13 bases between them. About this clone: What it recognizes is unknown.

Run at survey level, the immunoSEQ assay was version v3.0. Profiled with immunoSEQ multiplex PCR; TCRdb holds only in-frame clones, not every one. The repertoire consists of tens of thousands of clones, with 83% occurring once and the leading ten covering about 25%. This chain connects TRBV29-1 to TRBJ1-2; TRBD1 might be the D (6 bases). The sequence came from a man aged 45-65 years with HIV. The specimen was unsorted PBMCs, collected 0.4 years after starting antiretroviral therapy. The CDR3 region has the DNA TGCAGCGTTGGTGCAGGGGCGCGTGGCTACACCTTC. Protein product: CSVGAGARGYTF.